Listed below are T cell receptor beta chains from one sample, sequenced in a study of kidney transplant recipient with SARS-CoV-2 infection. TCRdb itself ran the reads through MiXCR, one entry per CDR3 protein. The sample consists of 200,000 to 250,000 distinct CDR3 sequences, around 30% of them appearing once. The sequencing used a blood sample, collected at baseline and on day 111 from a kidney transplant recipient. The source is a young adult male patient who had COVID-19 and was a kidney transplant recipient. The graft donor may have given rise to some T cells. The CDR3 runs from the conserved cysteine through the conserved F or W. D genes are given only for firm matches. Clone sizes are given selectively: once, few, many, or a class where the clone is expanded.

V gene,D gene,clone size,J gene,CDR3 DNA,CDR3 protein
TRBV12-3/TRBV12-4,NA,many,TRBJ1-2,TGTGCCAGCAGTTTTGAGTCCAGCTTCCGAAAGACCTATGGCTACACCTTC,CASSFESSFRKTYGYTF
TRBV5-6,NA,many,TRBJ1-2,TGTGCCAGCAGAAGCTTTGTCGGGATTGACTCGACCCCCCTAGGAGCCTATGGCTACACCTTC,CASRSFVGIDSTPLGAYGYTF
TRBV7-8,NA,many,TRBJ1-5,TGTGCCAGCAGCTTAAGTAGAAATCAGCCCCAGCATTTT,CASSLSRNQPQHF
TRBV27,TRBD1,many,TRBJ2-5,TGTGCCAGCAGTCTGACAGGGAGAGAGACCCAGTACTTC,CASSLTGRETQYF
TRBV7-2,NA,NA,TRBJ1-2,TGTGCCGGCAGCTGCGAGTGCAGAGACGGAAAGACCTATGGCTACACCTTC,CAGSCECRDGKTYGYTF
TRBV3-2,NA,many,TRBJ2-5,TGTGCCAGCAGCCAAGAAGAGAGCGTAGAGGAGACCCAGTACTTC,CASSQEESVEETQYF
TRBV2,NA,many,TRBJ1-2,TGTGCCAGCAGTGAAGAGGGGACGGCGGGCTACACCTTC,CASSEEGTAGYTF
TRBV28,TRBD1,many,TRBJ1-5,TGTGCCAGCAGGAATGCCTTGACAGGGGCAAATCAGCCCCAGCATTTT,CASRNALTGANQPQHF
TRBV2,TRBD1,many,TRBJ1-5,TGTGCCAGCAGGAGGTCACAGGGGCAGCCCCAGCATTTT,CASRRSQGQPQHF
TRBV7-2,TRBD2,many,TRBJ2-4,TGTGCCAGCAGCTTATTAGCGGGGGGGCTCTCTCCCAAAAACATTCAGTACTTC,CASSLLAGGLSPKNIQYF
TRBV11-3,TRBD2,few,TRBJ2-1,TGTGCCAGCAGCCCACCCGGGGTACGGGGGGGTACAAATGAGCAGTTCTTC,CASSPPGVRGGTNEQFF
TRBV27,TRBD1,many,TRBJ2-7,TGTGCCAGCAGTTACACGACAGGGGGCGAGCAGTACTTC,CASSYTTGGEQYF
TRBV15,NA,NA,TRBJ2-1,TGTGCCACCAGCAGAGGGACCGGACAGTACAATGAGCAGCTCTTC,CATSRGTGQYNEQLF
TRBV6-4,NA,many,TRBJ1-2,TGTGCCAGCAGTCATACAGGCTCACACGGAAAGACCTATGGCTACACCTTC,CASSHTGSHGKTYGYTF
TRBV20-1,NA,NA,TRBJ1-1,TGCAGTGCTAGAACGAGGGGCTCGGCTTTCTTT,CSARTRGSAFF
TRBV20-1,NA,NA,TRBJ2-1,TGCAGTGCTAGAGATCCGGCCATAAGCTCCTACAATGGGCAGTTCTTC,CSARDPAISSYNGQFF
TRBV2,NA,NA,TRBJ1-1,TGTGCCACTTACCTCAGGTCGCCGAACGCTGAAGCTTTCTTT,CATYLRSPNAEAFF
TRBV19,NA,many,TRBJ1-5,TGTGCCAGTAGGTCGACAGGACCCAATCAGCCCCAGCATTTT,CASRSTGPNQPQHF
TRBV10-3,NA,many,TRBJ1-5,TGTGCCATCAGTGAGTCGGGGGCAGGCCTTCCCAATCAGCCCCAGCATTTT,CAISESGAGLPNQPQHF
TRBV19,TRBD1,medium-sized,TRBJ2-7,TGTGCCAGTAGGGGACAGGGGACGGGCAGCTCCTACGAGCAGTACTTC,CASRGQGTGSSYEQYF
TRBV21-1,NA,many,TRBJ2-3,TGTGCCAGCAGGACAGAACTAGCTACAGTCATGCAAGATACGCAGTATTTT,CASRTELATVMQDTQYF
TRBV5-4,NA,NA,TRBJ1-2,TGTGCCGGCAGCTTAGGCGGGGACTATGGCTACACCTTC,CAGSLGGDYGYTF
TRBV12-3/TRBV12-4,TRBD2,many,TRBJ2-2,TGTGCCAGCAGTTTGAGCGGGGGGGCCATCGGGGAGCTGTTTTTT,CASSLSGGAIGELFF
TRBV5-1,TRBD2,many,TRBJ2-2,TGCGCCAGCAGCCCGTTCAGCGGGGGGGACACCGGGGAGCTGTTTTTT,CASSPFSGGDTGELFF
TRBV20-1,NA,many,TRBJ2-7,TGCAGTGCTAGCCCCGCGGTCTTGTCCACCTACGAGCAGTACTTC,CSASPAVLSTYEQYF
TRBV7-5,NA,many,TRBJ1-2,NA,CISVPELSCEVGKTYGYTF
TRBV12-3/TRBV12-4,NA,many,TRBJ2-1,TGTGCCAGCAGTCGGAGGGAGTTCGCCTACAATGAGCAGTTCTTC,CASSRREFAYNEQFF
TRBV24-1,NA,many,TRBJ1-2,TGTGCCACCAGTTTTAGCGTTAGTACCAGAAAGACCTATGGCTACACCTTC,CATSFSVSTRKTYGYTF
TRBV25-1,NA,many,TRBJ1-2,TGTGCCAGCAGTAGCAATGCAGAACTGGGAAAGACCTATGGCTACACCTTC,CASSSNAELGKTYGYTF
TRBV11-1,NA,many,TRBJ1-2,TGTGCCAGCAGCGTCATGGTTAAGGCTGGAAAGACCTATGGCTACACCTTC,CASSVMVKAGKTYGYTF
TRBV19,NA,few,TRBJ2-3,TGTGCCAGTAGTCCGAACCGTTTGAATACGCAGTATTTT,CASSPNRLNTQYF
TRBV6-2/TRBV6-3,NA,many,TRBJ1-2,TGTGCCAGCAGTATTCACCTCTGCATCGGAAAGACCTATGGCTACACCTTC,CASSIHLCIGKTYGYTF
TRBV9,NA,many,TRBJ2-2,TGTGCCAGCAGTCTGGGGGGGGGCTCCGGGGAGCTGTTTTTT,CASSLGGGSGELFF
TRBV3-2,NA,many,TRBJ2-5,TGTGCCAGCAGCAGTCTGGGCGCGACCCAGTACTTC,CASSSLGATQYF
TRBV6-6,NA,many,TRBJ2-7,TGTGCCAGCAGTAACGGGGAGAAGGGCGCCCACGAGCAGTACTTC,CASSNGEKGAHEQYF
TRBV9,TRBD1,many,TRBJ2-3,TGTGCCAGCAGCCCCCGACAGGGGAGCACAGATACGCAGTATTTT,CASSPRQGSTDTQYF
TRBV7-2,NA,NA,TRBJ1-2,TGTGCCAGCAGCCAACAGAGCAGAGACGGAAAGACCTATGGCTACACTTTC,CASSQQSRDGKTYGYTF
TRBV20-1,TRBD2,many,TRBJ2-7,TGCAGTGCGGGGGGGATGGCCTACGAGCAGTACTTC,CSAGGMAYEQYF
TRBV7-9,TRBD2,few,TRBJ2-2,TGTGCCAGCAGCTTAGCGACTAGCGGGGGCACCGGGGAGCTGTTTTTT,CASSLATSGGTGELFF
TRBV7-6,NA,many,TRBJ1-2,TGTGCCAGCAGCTTGCAAACTGAATCTCGAAAGACCTATGGCTACACCTTC,CASSLQTESRKTYGYTF
TRBV21-1,NA,NA,TRBJ2-3,TGTGCCAGCAGGGCTCGAACAGCTACAGTCATGCAAGATACGCAGTATTTT,CASRARTATVMQDTQYF